This TCR beta chain came from a study of regulatory T cells in long-lasting Graves disease. On this clonotype: The antigen remains undetermined.

Time point: newly diagnosed GD, antithyroid drugs for less than 3 months. Following extraction of RNA from PBMCs, that RNA was used to make the TCR library. The guidelines of the American Thyroid Association were the basis for diagnosing Graves' disease. TCR beta libraries were built with iRepertoire HTBI primers and Arm-PCR of CDR3 regions. A single record per CDR3 protein comes from TCRdb applying MiXCR to the multiplex PCR reads. Here the sample spans around 450,000 distinct CDR3 sequences, under 15% being singletons. Findings and limits, study-wide: Between persistent patients, thousands of public clonotypes were shared, exceeding the roughly 1,000 shared between new patients.

CDR3 length equals 15 residues. Trimming removed 2 bases from V and 5 bases from J; junction bases left unmatched: 5. Germline V gives CDR1 SGHNT, CDR2 YYREEE (reference sequence). The same specimen was also included in a second study, on T cells in Graves' hyperthyroidism and ophthalmopathy. In that study: Hyperthyroidism had been newly diagnosed in patients aged 18 to 65, and its duration was under 2 months. During a first-round RT-PCR of the TCR CDR3, the HTBI primer set was used.

V is TRBV5-4 and J is TRBJ2-1; TRBD2 matches at 9 bases. The sequence was obtained from a woman aged 25 to 39 with Graves disease. The sequencing here drew on peripheral blood mononuclear cells (PBMCs), taken at new diagnosis, from a patient treated with antithyroid drugs. The CDR3 sequence: CASSFAGGVHNEQFF. Here the CDR3 DNA reads TGTGCCAGCAGCTTCGCGGGAGGGGTACACAATGAGCAGTTCTTC.